Listed here are 3 T cell receptor beta chains from one sample, sequenced in a study of T-cell memory formation after mild COVID-19. TCRdb redid the calling of the 5' RACE reads with MiXCR, one entry per CDR3 protein. The sample lists roughly 580,000 distinct CDR3 sequences, 18% occurring once. The sequenced material came from PBMCs or a T cell subset sorted from them (not recorded which). These receptors came from an adult woman who had mild COVID-19 (a few samples of this study predate the infection). Cell type and time point are not known.

V usage is TRBV4-3 and J usage is TRBJ2-1; TRBD2 matches at 13 bases. V dropped 0 bases and J dropped 1; count of bases not matched to a gene: 6. The CDR3 is 19 residues long. Germline loops: CDR1 LGHNA, CDR2 YSLEER. DNA of the CDR3: TGCGCCAGCAGCCAAGATGTTAGACTAGCGGGAGGTTCCTACAATGAGCAGTTCTTC. It specifies CASSQDVRLAGGSYNEQFF.

This clonotype has only a few counts. The chain uses TRBV5-4 and TRBJ2-7; 7 bases line up with TRBD2. The CDR3 sequence is 16 residues long. J was trimmed by 2 bases and V by 0 bases; bases with no gene match: 8. Looked up from germline, CDR1 is SGHNT and CDR2 is YYREEE (reference sequence). Written as DNA, the CDR3 is TGTGCCAGCAGCTTGGTTGCGGGAGAGGGCACCTACGAGCAGTACTTC. Translation gives CASSLVAGEGTYEQYF. Full variable domain (rest looked up from reference TRBV5-4 and TRBJ2-7): ETGVTQSPTHLIKTRGQQVTLRCSSQSGHNTVSWYQQALGQGPQFIFQYYREEENGRGNFPPRFSGLQFPNYSSELNVNALELDDSALYLCASSLVAGEGTYEQYFGPGTRLTVT.

This clonotype turned up a few times. This sequence joins TRBV21-1 and TRBJ2-6; the table gives TRBD1 as D, unverified against the DNA. TRBV21-1 is flagged as a pseudogene. This CDR3 has 17 amino acids. This CDR3 reads CASSMGRENSGANVLTF. The DNA for the CDR3 is TGTGCCAGCAGCATGGGCAGGGAAAACTCTGGGGCCAACGTCCTGACTTTC.